A single sample is the source of the 4 T cell receptor beta chains below, sequenced in a study of T cells in Graves' hyperthyroidism and ophthalmopathy. Researchers took RNA transcripts and amplified the TCR beta CDR3 regions from them. HTBI primers were employed in a first-round RT-PCR of the TCR CDR3. TCRdb called the multiplex PCR reads again in MiXCR, with one record for every CDR3 protein. The sample lists 550,000 to 600,000 distinct CDR3 sequences; just over 45% were seen once. The sample consisted of peripheral blood or thyroid tissue (not recorded which). The receptors were sampled from an adult woman with Graves' disease, either hyperthyroidism or ophthalmopathy (not recorded which).

The V gene is TRBV6-1, the J gene TRBJ1-6, with a possible D match to TRBD1 (6 bases). The CDR3 length is 15 residues. Germline V CDR1 and CDR2: MNHNS, SASEGT. Trimming took 5 bases from V and 6 from J, leaving 14 bases between them. CDR3 sequence: CASSTNRDGNSPLHF. CDR3 sequence (DNA): TGTGCCAGCAGTACCAACAGGGATGGTAATTCACCCCTCCACTTT.

The chain is built from TRBV29-1 and TRBJ1-1; maybe TRBD1 (6 bases). The ends were cut back, 7 bases at V and 2 bases at J, with 14 bases in the middle. Germline assignment: CDR1 SQVTM and CDR2 ANQGSEA. This CDR3 is 13 amino acids long. The CDR3 loop is CSAVRGGNTEAFF. The CDR3 DNA is TGCAGCGCCGTTCGAGGGGGAAACACTGAAGCTTTCTTT.

This clonotype appeared many times. The rearrangement links TRBV7-8 to TRBJ1-4; D remains unclear. Germline V CDR1 and CDR2: SGHVS, FQNEAQ. This CDR3 comprises 15 residues. V lost 5 bases, J lost 4 bases, and 14 bases lay in between. DNA of the CDR3: TGTGCCAGCAGCCGGTCTCACAGCTTTAATGAAAAACTGTTTTTT. Residues: CASSRSHSFNEKLFF.

This clonotype came up many times. The V and J genes are TRBV20-1 and TRBJ2-7; the match to TRBD2 covers 9 bases. J was trimmed by 7 bases and V by 1 base; bases with no gene match: 11. Per germline, CDR1 DFQATT and CDR2 SNEGSKA (reference sequence). The CDR3 contains 15 residues. CDR3 in DNA: TGCAGTGCTAGAGCCCCTTTAGCGGGAGCCGGGGAGCAGTACTTC. Translated: CSARAPLAGAGEQYF.